The clone carrying this T cell receptor (beta chain) was seen at least ten times. The antigen remains unidentified. This record comes from a study of regulatory T cells in long-lasting Graves disease. Overall study findings and caveats: Persistent disease showed a preference for TRBV28, TRBJ1-2 and TRBJ2-5. Since the sample size was small, accuracy may have been reduced.

Time point meaning: newly diagnosed GD, antithyroid drugs for less than 3 months. From PBMCs, RNA was extracted and then used to make the TCR library. For TCR beta, libraries came from iRepertoire HTBI primers and Arm-PCR of CDR3 regions. TCRdb re-called the multiplex PCR reads through MiXCR, storing one row per CDR3 protein. The data contain 360,000 or so distinct CDR3 sequences, about an eighth of them singletons. Germline V gives CDR1 MNHEY, CDR2 SVGEGT. V lost 2 bases and J lost 3, with 13 bases in between. The CDR3 extends over 15 amino acids. This sample also appeared in a second study, on T cells in Graves' hyperthyroidism and ophthalmopathy.

The sequence was obtained from a woman younger than 30 with Graves disease. V usage is TRBV6-2 or TRBV6-3 and J usage is TRBJ1-2; the D is unclear. Sample: peripheral blood mononuclear cells (PBMCs), taken at new diagnosis, from a patient treated with antithyroid drugs. CDR3 nucleotides: TGTGCCAGCAGTTACGTGGATAATCAGGACTATGGCTACACCTTC. It translates to CASSYVDNQDYGYTF.